This T cell receptor beta chain came from a study of T cells after yellow fever vaccination. Each CDR3 protein is one row after TCRdb ran MiXCR on the 5' RACE reads. The sample includes about 430,000 distinct CDR3 sequences, around a sixth of them seen just once. V lost 4 bases and J lost 4; bases outside the gene matches: 12. Germline V CDR1 and CDR2: LGHDT, YNNKEL (reference sequence). CDR3 size: 16 residues. The V and J genes are TRBV3-1 and TRBJ1-1; 7 nucleotides line up with TRBD1. Sequences were derived from PBMCs, sampled before the yellow fever booster vaccination. This clonotype was obtained from a man aged 18 to 30 who received the YFV17D yellow fever vaccine. CDR3 sequence reads: CASSPAGQSGGTEAFF. DNA of the CDR3: TGTGCCAGCAGCCCCGCGGGACAGTCGGGGGGCACTGAAGCTTTCTTT.